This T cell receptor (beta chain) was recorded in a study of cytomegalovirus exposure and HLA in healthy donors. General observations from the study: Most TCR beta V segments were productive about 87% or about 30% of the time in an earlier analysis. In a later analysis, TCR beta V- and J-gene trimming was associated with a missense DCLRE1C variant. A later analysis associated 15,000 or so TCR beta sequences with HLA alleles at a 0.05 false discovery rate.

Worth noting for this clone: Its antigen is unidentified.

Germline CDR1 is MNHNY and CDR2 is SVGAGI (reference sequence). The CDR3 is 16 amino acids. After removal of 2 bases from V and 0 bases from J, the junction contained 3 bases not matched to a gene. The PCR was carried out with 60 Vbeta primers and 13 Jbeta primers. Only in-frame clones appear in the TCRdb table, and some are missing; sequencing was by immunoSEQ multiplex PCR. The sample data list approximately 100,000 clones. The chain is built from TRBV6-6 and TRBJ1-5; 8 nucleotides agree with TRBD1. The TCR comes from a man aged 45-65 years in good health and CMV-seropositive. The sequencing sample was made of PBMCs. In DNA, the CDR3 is TGTGCCAGCAGTTACAGACAGGGGTATAGCAATCAGCCCCAGCATTTT. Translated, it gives CASSYRQGYSNQPQHF.